What follows are 23 T cell receptor beta chains derived from one specimen sequenced in a study of blood T cell repertoires in COVID-19. TCRdb's copy holds only in-frame clones and misses some; the assay was immunoSEQ multiplex PCR. The repertoire holds about 410,000 clones, under 90% seen once, with 1.5% to 2% in the top ten. Sequenced input: PBMCs or T cells enriched from blood (not recorded which). Source of these receptors: a woman aged 25 to 39 who had recovered from COVID-19.

This clone showed up just a few times. The rearrangement uses TRBV27 and TRBJ2-6; D is possibly TRBD1 (6 bases). V lost 5 bases, J lost 1 base, and 9 bases lay in between. This CDR3 spans 15 amino acids. The germline V gene encodes CDR1 MNHEY and CDR2 SMNVEV (reference sequence). CDR3 nucleotides: TGTGCCAGCAGTATCGGGACATCTGGGGCCAACGTCCTGACTTTC. It encodes CASSIGTSGANVLTF.

V usage is TRBV6-2 or TRBV6-3 and J usage is TRBJ2-1; D may be TRBD1 (5 bases). The V gene's germline CDR1 is MNHEY and CDR2 SVGEGT. There are 13 residues in the CDR3. V was pared by 5 bases and J by 4 bases, with 9 bases between. Here the CDR3 DNA reads TGTGCCAGCAGTCGAAGGGGATACAATGAGCAGTTCTTC. Translating gives CASSRRGYNEQFF.

As DNA, the CDR3 is TGTGCCAGCAGCTGGACTAGCGGAAACGAGCAGTACTTC. This encodes CASSWTSGNEQYF. The genes are TRBV11-2 and TRBJ2-7; TRBD2 aligns across 10 bases. After removal of 4 bases from V and 5 bases from J, the junction contained 2 bases not matched to a gene. The V gene's germline CDR1 is SGHAT and CDR2 FQNNGV. The CDR3 contains 13 residues.

This chain connects TRBV27 to TRBJ1-1; D unclear. The CDR3 extends over 13 amino acids. With 8 bases removed from V and 0 bases from J, the gap between germline ends came to 10 bases. Germline V gives CDR1 MNHEY, CDR2 SMNVEV (reference sequence). The CDR3 DNA reads TGTGCCAGCTTTCAGACTATGAACACTGAAGCTTTCTTT. Its translation is CASFQTMNTEAFF.

The chain has TRBV6-5 and TRBJ1-1; TRBD1 is a possible D gene (5 bases). Germline assignment: CDR1 MNHEY and CDR2 SVGAGI. Between the trimmed V and J ends, which lost 7 bases and 4 bases, there was a span of 16 bases. The CDR3 covers 14 residues. CDR3 DNA sequence: TGTGCCAGCAAAGACCAGGGACTGGGCACTGAAGCTTTCTTT. Translated: CASKDQGLGTEAFF.

This clone has just a few counts. The chain joins TRBV28 to TRBJ2-2; the D gene is possibly TRBD2 (5 bases). V lost 4 bases and J 5 bases, leaving 14 bases between the germline ends. The CDR3 covers 15 residues. Germline V lookup: CDR1 MDHEN, CDR2 SYDVKM. The CDR3 spells CASSSTSGKTGELFF. CDR3 coding DNA: TGTGCCAGCAGTTCCACATCCGGGAAAACCGGGGAGCTGTTTTTT.

V gene TRBV15 combines with J gene TRBJ1-5; 7 bases align to TRBD1. Trimming at V came to 0 bases and at J to 5 bases, leaving 16 bases not matched to a gene. The CDR3 runs to 19 residues. Per germline, CDR1 LNHNV and CDR2 YYDKDF (reference sequence). CDR3 region: CATSRDPRGQEGFDQPQHF. The DNA for the CDR3 is TGTGCCACCAGCAGAGATCCAAGGGGGCAGGAGGGATTCGATCAGCCCCAGCATTTT.

This clone appeared once. The chain joins TRBV6-5 to TRBJ1-1, with D possibly being TRBD1 (5 bases). Germline CDR1 is MNHEY and CDR2 is SVGAGI. The CDR3 extends over 13 amino acids. V was clipped by 4 bases and J by 6 bases, with 12 bases between them. CDR3: CASSFQGFAEAFF. For the CDR3, the DNA is TGTGCCAGCAGTTTTCAGGGTTTCGCTGAAGCTTTCTTT.

The V and J genes are TRBV15 and TRBJ2-5, with 8 nucleotides matching TRBD1. This CDR3 has 11 residues. V shed 8 bases, J shed 10 bases, and the junction held 6 bases outside the gene matches. Germline V gives CDR1 LNHNV, CDR2 YYDKDF (reference sequence). The CDR3 is CATGTGFIQYF. In DNA, the CDR3 is TGTGCCACCGGGACAGGTTTCATCCAGTACTTC.

The chain employs TRBV5-1 and TRBJ2-2, with 7 positions matching TRBD2. CDR3 size: 15 residues. Germline lookup yields CDR1 SGHRS and CDR2 YFSETQ. The V gene end was trimmed by 1 base and the J gene end by 5 bases; junction bases not matched to a gene: 5. In DNA form, the CDR3 reads TGCGCCAGCAGCTTGCGTGCGGGAGCGACCGGGGAGCTGTTTTTT. Translation: CASSLRAGATGELFF.

This clone appeared a single time. The rearrangement uses TRBV28 and TRBJ2-1, with a possible D match to TRBD2 (5 bases). The CDR3 totals 13 residues. V was trimmed by 6 bases and J by 6 bases, leaving 12 bases between them. CDR1 and CDR2 (germline): MDHEN, SYDVKM. CDR3 region: CASRLTTVNEQFF. Here the CDR3 DNA reads TGTGCCAGCAGGCTGACTACAGTCAATGAGCAGTTCTTC.

The chain uses TRBV10-2 and TRBJ1-1; possibly TRBD1 for D (5 bases). Germline CDR1 WSHSY, CDR2 SAAADI. The germline V and J ends were trimmed by 8 bases and 1 base, with 23 bases remaining between them. The CDR3 loop spans 17 amino acids. CDR3 sequence: CASVPLGGVKENTEAFF. DNA for the CDR3: TGCGCCAGCGTCCCCCTCGGGGGGGTTAAGGAGAACACTGAAGCTTTCTTT.

The V and J genes are TRBV19 and TRBJ2-5; D gene uncertain. Germline V gene lookup returns CDR1 LNHDA and CDR2 SQIVND (reference sequence). Trimming took off 4 bases at V and 9 bases at J, with 12 bases between the two ends. The CDR3 spans 12 residues. This chain's CDR3 is CASSTRTTAQYF. The CDR3 nucleotides read TGTGCCAGTAGTACCCGAACCACGGCCCAGTACTTC. Using reference TRBV19 and TRBJ2-5 for the parts outside the CDR3, the full variable domain is DGGITQSPKYLFRKEGQNVTLSCEQNLNHDAMYWYRQDPGQGLRLIYYSQIVNDFQKGDIAEGYSVSREKKESFPLTVTSAQKNPTAFYLCASSTRTTAQYFGPGTRLLVL.

There are a few counts of this clone. This chain uses TRBV11-2 with TRBJ2-7, with TRBD1 as a possible D gene (6 bases). Trimming left V 5 bases short and J 4 bases short, with 18 bases between. The germline gives CDR1 SGHAT, CDR2 FQNNGV. This CDR3 comprises 15 residues. Written as DNA, the CDR3 is TGTGCCAGCAGCACCGGTGAGGGGGATGTGTACGAGCAGTACTTC. Its translation is CASSTGEGDVYEQYF.

The chain couples TRBV5-1 to TRBJ2-5; D may be TRBD2 (5 bases). Trimming shortened V by 0 bases and J by 5 bases, and 17 bases separated the two germline ends. CDR1 is SGHRS and CDR2 is YFSETQ in the germline V gene. CDR3 length: 16 amino acids. CDR3 sequence (DNA): TGCGCCAGCAGCTTGGGGGGTGGCTACGGGATGGAGACCCAGTACTTC. The encoded protein is CASSLGGGYGMETQYF.

V is TRBV19 and J is TRBJ2-5; 9 nucleotides align to TRBD2. This CDR3 has 14 residues. Germline CDR1 is LNHDA and CDR2 is SQIVND (reference sequence). Unmatched junction bases numbered 7, after V lost 7 bases and J lost 4 bases. The DNA of the CDR3 is TGTGCCAGTAAAGGCGGGAGGGCCGCAGAGACCCAGTACTTC. This encodes CASKGGRAAETQYF.

The chain is built from TRBV7-3 and TRBJ2-5; weak D call: TRBD1 (6 bases). The CDR3 spans 16 residues. The V end was cut by 3 bases, the J end by 5 bases, with 19 bases between. Germline values: CDR1 SGHTA, CDR2 FQGTGA. The DNA of the CDR3 is TGTGCCAGCAGCTTTTTCCCGCAGGGGTTAGGGGAGACCCAGTACTTC. This codes for CASSFFPQGLGETQYF.

The gene calls are TRBV5-1 and TRBJ1-1, with TRBD1 as a possible D gene (5 bases). The germline CDR1 and CDR2 sequences are SGHRS and YFSETQ. The CDR3 sequence is 15 residues long. V lost 2 bases and J 1 base, leaving 12 bases between the germline ends. The CDR3 sequence: CASSLQVVGNTEAFF. The CDR3 coding sequence is TGCGCCAGCAGCTTACAGGTCGTGGGGAACACTGAAGCTTTCTTT.

The chain uses TRBV10-3 and TRBJ2-3, with a tentative D call TRBD2 (5 bases). CDR1 and CDR2 (germline): ENHRY, SYGVKD. The V end lost 6 bases, the J end lost 1 base, and 17 bases lay between the germline ends. The CDR3 is made up of 16 amino acids. CDR3 sequence (DNA): TGTGCCATCAGCGGACGGACTCCGACTGGCACAGATACGCAGTATTTT. It specifies CAISGRTPTGTDTQYF.

The chain joins TRBV28 to TRBJ1-1; D remains unclear. The ends were cut back, 10 bases at V and 7 bases at J, with 22 bases in the middle. This CDR3 is 14 amino acids long. Looked up from germline, CDR1 is MDHEN and CDR2 is SYDVKM. CDR3 sequence: CATRPPRVGIEAFF. The CDR3, as DNA: TGTGCCACCCGACCCCCCCGGGTCGGAATTGAAGCTTTCTTT. Looking up the rest from reference TRBV28 and TRBJ1-1 gives the full variable domain: DVKVTQSSRYLVKRTGEKVFLECVQDMDHENMFWYRQDPGLGLRLIYFSYDVKMKEKGDIPEGYSVSREKKERFSLILESASTNQTSMYLCATRPPRVGIEAFFGQGTRLTVV.

The rearrangement links TRBV19 to TRBJ1-4; TRBD1 might be the D (5 bases). V shed 0 bases and J shed 7 bases, with 18 bases lying between them. Germline CDR1 LNHDA, CDR2 SQIVND (reference sequence). This CDR3 is 17 amino acids long. The DNA for the CDR3 is TGTGCCAGTAGTATAGAGACAGCCCTAGGTTCGGCTGAAAAACTGTTTTTT. Its protein product is CASSIETALGSAEKLFF.

The chain joins TRBV18 to TRBJ1-6; 8 bases match TRBD1. Germline loops: CDR1 KGHSH, CDR2 LQKENI. J gave up 4 bases and V 3 bases, and 2 bases lay outside the gene matches. The CDR3 has 15 residues. Here the CDR3 DNA reads TGTGCCAGCTCACCCCGGACAGGGTATAATTCACCCCTCCACTTT. Protein: CASSPRTGYNSPLHF.

The chain has TRBV5-1 and TRBJ1-1; D is unresolved. The CDR3 extends over 14 amino acids. CDR1 is SGHRS and CDR2 is YFSETQ in the germline V gene. Between the trimmed V and J ends, which lost 0 bases and 7 bases, there was a span of 13 bases. The CDR3, as DNA: TGCGCCAGCAGCTTGGAGAGGGCGGGTCTTGAAGCTTTCTTT. This sequence encodes CASSLERAGLEAFF.